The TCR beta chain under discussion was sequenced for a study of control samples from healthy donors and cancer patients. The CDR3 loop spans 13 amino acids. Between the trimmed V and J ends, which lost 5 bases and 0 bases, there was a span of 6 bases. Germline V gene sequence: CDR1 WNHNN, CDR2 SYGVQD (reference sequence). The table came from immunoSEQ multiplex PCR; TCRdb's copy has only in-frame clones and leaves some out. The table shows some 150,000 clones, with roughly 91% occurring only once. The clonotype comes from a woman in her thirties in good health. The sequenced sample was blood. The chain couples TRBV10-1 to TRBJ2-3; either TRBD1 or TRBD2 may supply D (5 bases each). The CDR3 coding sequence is TGCGCCAGCAGTCGGGACAGCACAGATACGCAGTATTTT. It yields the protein CASSRDSTDTQYF.